This entry is about one T cell receptor (beta chain). The V gene end was trimmed by 0 bases and the J gene end by 2 bases; junction bases not matched to a gene: 12. Germline V CDR1 and CDR2: LGHNA, YSLEER. This CDR3 is 18 amino acids long. The entry originates in a study of blood T cell repertoires in COVID-19. Study-wide background: Italy, Spain and the United States were the sources of the convalescent and acute COVID-19 samples. In each case, the material was cDNA or gDNA derived from T cells, B-cell-depleted T cells, or PBMCs.

The authors' processing: Counts of nucleated cells, estimated from reference gene primer amplification, were obtained. The method was immunoSEQ multiplex PCR; TCRdb's version includes in-frame clones alone and lacks a portion of them. V, J and clone size are taken as reported in that table, and D and trimming were inferred from the DNA itself. The sample yields 99,000 or so clones, around 88% seen once. Seattle enrolled patients during active infection and tracked them longitudinally. The chain carries TRBV4-3 and TRBJ2-7, with 8 bases that match TRBD1. Source material: peripheral blood. The sequence was collected from a man over 45 with COVID-19, enrolled during active disease. The CDR3 sequence is CASSQDTGGNFMAYEQYF. CDR3 bases: TGCGCCAGCAGCCAAGATACAGGGGGAAATTTTATGGCCTACGAGCAGTACTTC.